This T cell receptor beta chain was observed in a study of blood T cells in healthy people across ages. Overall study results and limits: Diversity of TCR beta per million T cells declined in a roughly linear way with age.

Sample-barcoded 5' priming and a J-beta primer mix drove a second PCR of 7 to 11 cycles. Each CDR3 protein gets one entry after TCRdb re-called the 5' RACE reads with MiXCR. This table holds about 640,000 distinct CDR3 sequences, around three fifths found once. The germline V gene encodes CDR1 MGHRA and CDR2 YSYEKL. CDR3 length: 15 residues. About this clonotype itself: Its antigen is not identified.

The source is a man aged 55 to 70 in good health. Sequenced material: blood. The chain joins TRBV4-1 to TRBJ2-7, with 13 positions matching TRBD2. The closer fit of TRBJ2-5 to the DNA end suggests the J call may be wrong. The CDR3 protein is CASSQTSGGLETQYF. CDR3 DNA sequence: TGCGCCAGCAGCCAGACTAGCGGGGGGTTGGAGACCCAGTACTTC.